The present TCR beta chain was sequenced within a study of T-cell memory formation after mild COVID-19. Study-level information: TCR clusters mostly belonged to single donors.

Findings and caveats of the study: Memory cells collected pre-infection included some clones that later responded, suggesting cross-reactive memory joined. For contracting clones, CD4+ ones sat mainly in CM and EM, CD8+ in EMRA.

This CDR3 region has 20 residues. Per germline, CDR1 MGHRA and CDR2 YSYEKL. V dropped 4 bases and J dropped 0; count of bases not matched to a gene: 16. Each CDR3 protein is one row after TCRdb ran MiXCR on the 5' RACE reads. The sample shows about 560,000 distinct CDR3 sequences, 15% to 20% of them seen only once. This clonotype was counted many times. The antigen is undetermined. Source material: PBMCs or a T cell subset sorted from them (not recorded which). This TCR was sampled from an adult woman who had mild COVID-19 (a few samples of this study predate the infection). Cell type and time point are not known. The genes are TRBV4-1 and TRBJ2-7; 12 bases align to TRBD2. The chain's CDR3 is CASSRFAPGLAGRSSYEQYF. The DNA of the CDR3 is TGCGCCAGCAGCCGATTCGCACCGGGACTAGCGGGCCGTAGCTCCTACGAGCAGTACTTC.